The 29 T cell receptor beta chains below were found in one sample sequenced in a study of cytomegalovirus exposure and HLA in healthy donors. Profiled with immunoSEQ multiplex PCR; TCRdb holds only in-frame clones, not every one. Of some 170,000 clones listed, more than 75% are singletons. Sequencing was done on a sample of PBMCs. Receptor source: a man younger than 35 in good health and CMV-seropositive.

J is TRBJ2-5 and V is TRBV9, with TRBD2 matching 8 bases. The CDR3 contains 16 residues. After removal of 0 bases from V and 5 bases from J, the junction contained 9 bases not matched to a gene. Per germline, CDR1 SGDLS and CDR2 YYNGEE. The CDR3 DNA reads as TGTGCCAGCAGCGTAGAGGGTCTAGCGGGTTTTGAGACCCAGTACTTC. Encoded protein: CASSVEGLAGFETQYF.

This chain uses TRBV10-3 with TRBJ1-6; TRBD1 might be the D (6 bases). Germline CDR1 is ENHRY and CDR2 is SYGVKD. Trimming shortened V by 6 bases and J by 6 bases, and 15 bases separated the two germline ends. The CDR3 has 15 amino acids. CDR3: CAIRAGAYGNSPLHF. For the CDR3, the DNA is TGTGCCATCAGGGCAGGGGCATACGGTAATTCACCCCTCCACTTT.

V and J are TRBV9 and TRBJ1-1; tentatively, D is TRBD1 (5 bases). The CDR3 consists of 14 residues. Between the trimmed V and J ends, which lost 0 bases and 3 bases, there was a span of 9 bases. Germline V gene sequence: CDR1 SGDLS, CDR2 YYNGEE. Here the CDR3 DNA reads TGTGCCAGCAGCGTAGACGGGGACTACACTGAAGCTTTCTTT. Translation gives CASSVDGDYTEAFF.

The chain links TRBV13 to TRBJ2-3; 7 nucleotides agree with TRBD1. The CDR3 is made up of 15 amino acids. The germline gives CDR1 PRHDT, CDR2 FYEKMQ (reference sequence). After removal of 5 bases from V and 6 bases from J, the junction contained 11 bases not matched to a gene. CDR3 in amino acids: CASSPRGTGADTQYF. The CDR3 DNA follows: TGTGCCAGCAGCCCCCGGGGTACAGGGGCTGATACGCAGTATTTT.

This clone came up once. The J gene is TRBJ2-1, the V gene TRBV7-3; 13 bases agree with TRBD2. V dropped 1 base and J dropped 10; count of bases not matched to a gene: 1. The CDR3 is 14 amino acids. The germline gives CDR1 SGHTA, CDR2 FQGTGA. The chain's CDR3 is CASSLRTSGGEQFF. CDR3 nucleotide sequence: TGTGCCAGCAGCTTAAGGACTAGCGGGGGCGAGCAGTTCTTC.

This sequence joins TRBV28 and TRBJ1-3, with 7 bases fitting TRBD1. Germline V gene data show CDR1 as MDHEN and CDR2 as SYDVKM. The CDR3 totals 12 residues. J was trimmed by 6 bases and V by 7 bases; bases with no gene match: 3. The CDR3 spells CASNEGANTIYF. In nucleotides, the CDR3 is TGTGCCAGCAATGAGGGGGCAAACACCATATATTTT.

The rearrangement links TRBV5-1 to TRBJ2-3, with a possible D match to TRBD1 (7 bases). Germline CDR1 and CDR2: SGHRS and YFSETQ. The ends were cut back, 2 bases at V and 2 bases at J, with 12 bases in the middle. CDR3 length equals 15 residues. CDR3 sequence (DNA): TGCGCCAGCAGCTTAGGCAGGGGGGACACAGATACGCAGTATTTT. Protein: CASSLGRGDTDTQYF.

The J gene is TRBJ2-5, the V gene TRBV9; 12 positions agree with TRBD2. The CDR3 contains 15 residues. Trimming at V came to 4 bases and at J to 4 bases, leaving 5 bases not matched to a gene. Germline V lookup: CDR1 SGDLS, CDR2 YYNGEE. The CDR3 sequence is CASSQTSGRGETQYF. The DNA for the CDR3 is TGTGCCAGCAGCCAGACTAGCGGGAGAGGAGAGACCCAGTACTTC.

The chain combines TRBV15 with TRBJ2-1; 8 nucleotides match TRBD2. This CDR3 comprises 14 residues. Unmatched junction bases numbered 0, after V lost 5 bases and J lost 0 bases. In germline, CDR1 is LNHNV, CDR2 YYDKDF (reference sequence). The CDR3 reads CATSLAGSYNEQFF. DNA of the CDR3: TGTGCCACCAGCCTAGCGGGCTCCTACAATGAGCAGTTCTTC.

This chain connects TRBV5-1 to TRBJ2-2, with 7 positions matching TRBD2. With 4 bases clipped from V and 4 bases from J, the junction kept 4 bases outside the gene matches. The germline V gene has CDR1 SGHRS and CDR2 YFSETQ. CDR3 size: 14 residues. As DNA, the CDR3 is TGCGCCAGCAGCGAAATAGCGGGCACCGGGGAGCTGTTTTTT. This gives the protein CASSEIAGTGELFF.

The J gene is TRBJ1-2, the V gene TRBV9; 7 nucleotides align to TRBD1. Trimming at V came to 3 bases and at J to 3 bases, leaving 8 bases not matched to a gene. CDR3 size: 15 residues. CDR1 is SGDLS and CDR2 is YYNGEE in the germline V gene. The CDR3 here is CASSGYGQDYYGYTF. The CDR3 DNA sequence: TGTGCCAGCAGCGGGTATGGACAGGATTACTATGGCTACACCTTC.

The genes are TRBV27 and TRBJ1-2, with 9 positions matching TRBD1. V was pared by 6 bases and J by 6 bases, with 5 bases of the junction left unmatched. Germline V gene sequence: CDR1 MNHEY, CDR2 SMNVEV (reference sequence). The CDR3 is 13 amino acids. The CDR3 reads CASRLTGGDGYTF. The CDR3 DNA reads as TGTGCCAGCAGACTCACAGGGGGCGATGGCTACACCTTC.

The chain carries TRBV2 and TRBJ2-7, with D perhaps TRBD1 (6 bases). V lost 7 bases, J lost 2 bases, and 15 bases lay in between. The CDR3 runs to 14 residues. Looked up from germline, CDR1 is SNHLY and CDR2 is FYNNEI. The CDR3 DNA follows: TGTGCCAGCACCGGTGGGGACACCACCTACGAGCAGTACTTC. This sequence encodes CASTGGDTTYEQYF.

The chain recombines TRBV5-1 with TRBJ2-3; 7 nucleotides agree with TRBD2. V was clipped by 5 bases and J by 3 bases; unmatched bases: 9. Germline V lookup: CDR1 SGHRS, CDR2 YFSETQ. CDR3 length: 15 amino acids. This chain's CDR3 is CASSSSWGGTDTQYF. The CDR3 DNA sequence: TGCGCCAGCAGTTCGAGTTGGGGGGGAACAGATACGCAGTATTTT.

V gene TRBV4-3 combines with J gene TRBJ2-3, with 14 bases that match TRBD2. This CDR3 contains 17 residues. The V gene's germline CDR1 is LGHNA and CDR2 YSLEER. V lost 5 bases, J lost 6 bases, and 10 bases stayed unmatched. CDR3 loop: CASSSRGGTSGSDTQYF. Written as DNA, the CDR3 is TGCGCCAGCAGCTCCCGAGGGGGGACTAGCGGGAGTGATACGCAGTATTTT.

The chain joins TRBV28 to TRBJ2-7; D is possibly TRBD1 (6 bases). Germline CDR1 is MDHEN and CDR2 is SYDVKM. V was cut by 3 bases and J by 3 bases, with 12 bases left in between. The length of the CDR3 is 14 residues. DNA for the CDR3: TGTGCCAGCAGTTTTTCAGGGGATATCTACGAGCAGTACTTC. It yields the protein CASSFSGDIYEQYF. The full variable domain, rest sourced from reference TRBV28 and TRBJ2-7, is DVKVTQSSRYLVKRTGEKVFLECVQDMDHENMFWYRQDPGLGLRLIYFSYDVKMKEKGDIPEGYSVSREKKERFSLILESASTNQTSMYLCASSFSGDIYEQYFGPGTRLTVT.

V and J are TRBV4-3 and TRBJ1-1; D not resolved. This CDR3 region has 16 residues. Germline CDR1 LGHNA, CDR2 YSLEER. V gave up 0 bases and J gave up 6 bases, with 17 bases separating them. The CDR3 sequence is CASSQDMWSVKPEAFF. The CDR3 nucleotides are TGCGCCAGCAGCCAAGATATGTGGTCTGTAAAGCCTGAAGCTTTCTTT.

The chain employs TRBV27 and TRBJ2-5; 7 nucleotides match TRBD1. Germline V gene data show CDR1 as MNHEY and CDR2 as SMNVEV (reference sequence). The CDR3 is 16 amino acids. With 3 bases clipped from V and 4 bases from J, the junction kept 11 bases outside the gene matches. The CDR3 loop reads CASSLVPVGTVETQYF. For the CDR3, the DNA is TGTGCCAGCAGTTTGGTGCCCGTAGGGACAGTAGAGACCCAGTACTTC.

The chain combines TRBV7-9 with TRBJ2-7, with 15 bases fitting TRBD2. The CDR3 is 15 residues long. Germline-derived CDR1 and CDR2 are SEHNR and FQNEAQ (reference sequence). V was pared by 3 bases and J by 5 bases, with 2 bases of the junction left unmatched. DNA for the CDR3: TGTGCCAGCAGCTTCGGACTAGCGGGAGGGGACGAGCAGTACTTC. It translates to CASSFGLAGGDEQYF.

J is TRBJ2-2 and V is TRBV7-9; perhaps TRBD1 as D (5 bases). V was cut by 2 bases and J by 4 bases, with 8 bases left in between. The CDR3 loop spans 14 amino acids. CDR1 and CDR2 (germline): SEHNR, FQNEAQ (reference sequence). As DNA, the CDR3 is TGTGCCAGCAGCTTAAAGACAGCCACCGGGGAGCTGTTTTTT. Translation: CASSLKTATGELFF.

The V and J genes are TRBV7-2 and TRBJ1-2, with D possibly being TRBD1 (5 bases). Germline V gene data show CDR1 as SGHTA and CDR2 as FQGNSA. V lost 0 bases and J lost 4, with 12 bases in between. CDR3 size: 15 residues. In DNA form, the CDR3 reads TGTGCCAGCAGCTTAGCGCTAAGACAGACCTATGGCTACACCTTC. Its protein product is CASSLALRQTYGYTF.

This chain connects TRBV19 to TRBJ2-7; tentatively, D is TRBD1 (6 bases). The germline gives CDR1 LNHDA, CDR2 SQIVND (reference sequence). The CDR3 runs to 13 residues. V lost 10 bases and J 1 base, leaving 14 bases between the germline ends. The CDR3 is CATARQVSYEQYF. CDR3 DNA: TGTGCCACCGCGAGACAGGTTTCCTACGAGCAGTACTTC.

The rearrangement links TRBV2 to TRBJ1-1; 7 bases fit TRBD1. CDR1 and CDR2 (germline): SNHLY, FYNNEI. The CDR3 runs to 15 residues. The ends lost 8 bases at V and 1 base at J; junction bases unmatched: 10. CDR3 region: CASQTRDSKNTEAFF. The CDR3 nucleotides read TGTGCCAGCCAAACTAGGGACAGTAAGAACACTGAAGCTTTCTTT.

With respect to this clone: Other DNA sequences in the same sample also yield this CDR3. The chain carries TRBV5-6 and TRBJ1-4, with TRBD1 matching 11 bases. Germline values: CDR1 SGHDT, CDR2 YYEEEE. J lost 8 bases, V lost 5 bases, and 5 bases had no gene match. There are 14 residues in the CDR3. CDR3 coding DNA: TGTGCCAGCAGTCTCGGGACAGGGGGAGAAAAACTGTTTTTT. Encoded protein: CASSLGTGGEKLFF.

The gene calls are TRBV27 and TRBJ1-1, with D perhaps matching TRBD1 (5 bases). Germline CDR1 and CDR2: MNHEY and SMNVEV (reference sequence). V was clipped by 6 bases and J by 1 base, with 9 bases between them. The CDR3 contains 13 residues. The DNA of the CDR3 is TGTGCCAGCAGCCCGGGGGGGAACACTGAAGCTTTCTTT. Amino acid sequence: CASSPGGNTEAFF.

This chain uses TRBV28 with TRBJ1-2; tentative D call: TRBD1 (6 bases). CDR1 is MDHEN and CDR2 is SYDVKM in the germline V gene. CDR3 length: 12 amino acids. The ends were cut back, 5 bases at V and 4 bases at J, with 8 bases in the middle. This chain's CDR3 is CASSKDSYGYTF. CDR3 nucleotide sequence: TGTGCCAGCAGTAAGGACAGCTATGGCTACACCTTC.

The chain is built from TRBV5-1 and TRBJ1-1; 7 positions agree with TRBD1. V lost 2 bases to trimming and J lost 1 base; unmatched junction nucleotides: 5. The CDR3 runs 15 residues. Germline V gene sequence: CDR1 SGHRS, CDR2 YFSETQ. As DNA, the CDR3 is TGCGCCAGCAGCTTCCTCGGGACAGCGAACACTGAAGCTTTCTTT. Amino acids: CASSFLGTANTEAFF.

V usage is TRBV6-5 and J usage is TRBJ2-7; 7 bases line up with TRBD1. The CDR3 has 14 residues. V lost 6 bases, J lost 4 bases, and 9 bases stayed unmatched. In germline, CDR1 is MNHEY, CDR2 SVGAGI. The CDR3 protein is CASSLLGQRYEQYF. As DNA, the CDR3 is TGTGCCAGCAGCCTACTGGGACAGAGGTACGAGCAGTACTTC.

V and J are TRBV30 and TRBJ2-1, with a weak D call TRBD1 (5 bases). From germline, CDR1 is GTSNPN and CDR2 SVGIG (reference sequence). Trimming removed 0 bases at V and 0 bases at J, with 18 bases between. The CDR3 spans 18 residues. CDR3 nucleotides: TGTGCCTGGAGTGTACCTCCGGCAGGGAACAGCTCCTACAATGAGCAGTTCTTC. Its protein is CAWSVPPAGNSSYNEQFF.